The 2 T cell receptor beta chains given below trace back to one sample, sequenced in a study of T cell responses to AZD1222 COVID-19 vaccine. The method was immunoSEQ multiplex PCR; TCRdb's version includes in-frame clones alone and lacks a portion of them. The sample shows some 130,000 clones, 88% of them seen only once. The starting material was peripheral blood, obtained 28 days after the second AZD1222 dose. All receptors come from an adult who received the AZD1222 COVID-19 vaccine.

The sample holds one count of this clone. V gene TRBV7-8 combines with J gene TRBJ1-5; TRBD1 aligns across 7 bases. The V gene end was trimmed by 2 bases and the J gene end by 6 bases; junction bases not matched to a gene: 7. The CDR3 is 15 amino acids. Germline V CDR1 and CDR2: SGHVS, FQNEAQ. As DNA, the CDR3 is TGTGCCAGCAGCTTATCAACAGGGGAGACTCAGCCCCAGCATTTT. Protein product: CASSLSTGETQPQHF.

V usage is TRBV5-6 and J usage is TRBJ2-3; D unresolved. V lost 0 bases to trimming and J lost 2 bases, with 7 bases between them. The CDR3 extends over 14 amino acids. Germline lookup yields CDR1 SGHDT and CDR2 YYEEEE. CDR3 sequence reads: CASSLGAATDTQYF. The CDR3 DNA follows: TGTGCCAGCAGCTTGGGGGCGGCCACAGATACGCAGTATTTT.